Shown below are 5 T cell receptor beta chains from a single sample sequenced in a study of neurological immune-mediated disorders. TCRdb itself ran the 5' RACE reads through MiXCR, one entry per CDR3 protein. The top ten hold 6% to 7% of the sample, which has around 79,000 distinct CDR3 sequences, 13% to 15% seen once. Sequencing was carried out using PBMCs. The source of these receptors is a woman between 50 and 59 years old in good health.

This clonotype was found many times. The V call is TRBV29-1, the J call TRBJ1-4, with 8 positions matching TRBD1. V trimming: 4 bases; J trimming: 2 bases; junction bases outside the gene matches: 9. Germline V gives CDR1 SQVTM, CDR2 ANQGSEA. This CDR3 is 16 amino acids long. The CDR3 sequence is CSVAGQGGGTNEKLFF. The CDR3 DNA sequence: TGCAGCGTTGCCGGACAGGGTGGCGGCACTAATGAAAAACTGTTTTTT.

This clonotype was observed at least ten times. This chain connects TRBV20-1 to TRBJ2-2, with TRBD2 matching over 11 bases. The germline gives CDR1 DFQATT, CDR2 SNEGSKA (reference sequence). Germline trimming cut 0 bases from V and 4 bases from J; bases unmatched to any gene: 7. There are 17 residues in the CDR3. The CDR3, as DNA: TGCAGTGCTAGAGATCGTACTAGCGGGAGTACCACCGGGGAGCTGTTTTTT. Encoded protein: CSARDRTSGSTTGELFF.

This clonotype showed up many times. The chain is built from TRBV28 and TRBJ2-3, with TRBD2 identical over 9 bases. This CDR3 has 19 residues. Germline trimming cut 9 bases from V and 2 bases from J; bases unmatched to any gene: 21. Germline V gene sequence: CDR1 MDHEN, CDR2 SYDVKM. In nucleotides, the CDR3 is TGTGCCAGGGGTCTCGTAGGCATAGCGGGAGAACTCTCCACAGATACGCAGTATTTT. It encodes CARGLVGIAGELSTDTQYF. The full variable domain, its missing parts supplied by reference TRBV28 and TRBJ2-3, is DVKVTQSSRYLVKRTGEKVFLECVQDMDHENMFWYRQDPGLGLRLIYFSYDVKMKEKGDIPEGYSVSREKKERFSLILESASTNQTSMYLCARGLVGIAGELSTDTQYFGPGTRLTVL.

This clonotype was counted ten times or more. The genes are TRBV6-2 or TRBV6-3 and TRBJ2-7, with D perhaps matching TRBD1 (5 bases). Germline CDR1 MNHEY, CDR2 SVGEGT. V was clipped by 6 bases and J by 2 bases, with 8 bases between them. The CDR3 consists of 12 residues. CDR3 protein: CASRRGTYEQYF. The CDR3 DNA reads TGTGCCAGCAGAAGGGGAACCTACGAGCAGTACTTC.

This clonotype was recorded at least ten times. CDR3 protein: CSASPGTYGYTF. The CDR3 DNA follows: TGCAGTGCTAGTCCAGGGACCTATGGCTACACCTTC. The genes are TRBV20-1 and TRBJ1-2; tentatively, D is TRBD1 (5 bases). There are 12 residues in the CDR3. Germline V lookup: CDR1 DFQATT, CDR2 SNEGSKA (reference sequence). The V gene lost 3 bases and the J gene lost 4 bases, with 9 bases spanning the gap.